These 24 T cell receptor beta chains came from one sample sequenced in a study of Tregs in tolerant kidney transplant recipients. Assay used: immunoSEQ multiplex PCR; TCRdb lists only in-frame clones, some missing. The table lists about 52,000 clones. The input for sequencing was CD4+ T cells from blood, taken before the transplant. These receptors all stem from a human donor who received a combined kidney and bone marrow transplant.

Points on this clone: Coverage ceases 3 residues before the CDR3 finishes, and the germline J gene fills in the end. The rearrangement links TRBV20-1 to TRBJ2-3; D remains unclear. CDR3 length: 15 amino acids. The germline V gene encodes CDR1 DFQATT and CDR2 SNEGSKA (reference sequence). V lost 1 base to trimming and J lost 4 bases, with 15 bases between them. The CDR3 region is CSARGSTLLADTQYF. CDR3 DNA, as far as it was read: TGCAGTGCTAGAGGAAGTACTCTGTTGGCAGATACG.

About this clone itself: The read halts 3 residues ahead of the CDR3 end, with the missing end drawn from the germline J gene. The chain links TRBV30 to TRBJ1-1; weak D call: TRBD1 (6 bases). The CDR3 runs 20 residues. V shed 0 bases and J shed 0 bases, with 26 bases lying between them. Germline CDR1 is GTSNPN and CDR2 is SVGIG (reference sequence). The CDR3 DNA, read in part, is TGTGCCTGGAGTGTAGGGCCTAAATCTTGGGGGCGGGGGATGAACACTGAA. This sequence encodes CAWSVGPKSWGRGMNTE. The whole CDR3 is CAWSVGPKSWGRGMNTEAFF. The full variable domain, completed using reference TRBV30 and TRBJ1-1, is SQTIHQWPATLVQPVGSPLSLECTVEGTSNPNLYWYRQAAGRGLQLLFYSVGIGQISSEVPQNLSASRPQDRQFILSSKKLLLSDSGFYLCAWSVGPKSWGRGMNTEAFFGQGTRLTVV.

Details on this clone: The read gets to within 3 residues of the CDR3 end, and the germline J gene fills in the rest. The gene calls are TRBV19 and TRBJ1-3, with 9 nucleotides matching TRBD1. Germline V gene sequence: CDR1 LNHDA, CDR2 SQIVND (reference sequence). V gave up 9 bases and J gave up 4 bases; unmatched junction bases: 1. The CDR3 totals 12 residues. CDR3 bases read: TGTGCCAGCGGGACAGGGGGAAACACC. This encodes CASGTGGNT. From start to end, the CDR3 is CASGTGGNTIYF. Looking up the rest from reference TRBV19 and TRBJ1-3 gives the full variable domain: DGGITQSPKYLFRKEGQNVTLSCEQNLNHDAMYWYRQDPGQGLRLIYYSQIVNDFQKGDIAEGYSVSREKKESFPLTVTSAQKNPTAFYLCASGTGGNTIYFGEGSWLTVV.

In the case of this clone: Read sequence stops 3 residues before the CDR3 end, and the germline J gene provides the missing end. The V gene is TRBV7-9, the J gene TRBJ1-2, with D possibly being TRBD1 (6 bases). The CDR3 is made up of 15 amino acids. The germline gives CDR1 SEHNR, CDR2 FQNEAQ (reference sequence). The V end lost 3 bases, the J end lost 3 bases, and 14 bases lay between the germline ends. The CDR3 here is CASSFTDDRYYGYTF. The CDR3 DNA, read in part, is TGTGCCAGCAGCTTTACCGACGACAGGTACTATGGC.

Details on this clone: Read sequence stops 3 residues before the CDR3 end, and the germline J gene provides the missing end. The chain recombines TRBV7-6 with TRBJ2-5; 7 bases match TRBD1. Unmatched junction bases numbered 14, after V lost 5 bases and J lost 5 bases. The CDR3 spans 16 residues. CDR1 SGHVS and CDR2 FNYEAQ come from the germline V gene. This CDR3 is CASSPKIQGMGETQYF. CDR3 bases read: TGTGCCAGCAGCCCCAAGATACAGGGGATGGGGGAGACC.

In the case of this clone: The CDR3 goes on 3 residues after the read ends, and that part is filled in from the germline J gene. The V and J genes are TRBV13 and TRBJ2-3, with TRBD2 matching over 7 bases. The junction had 10 bases not matched to a gene; V was cut back by 5 bases and J by 2 bases. Germline V lookup: CDR1 PRHDT, CDR2 FYEKMQ (reference sequence). The CDR3 is 16 amino acids. Incomplete CDR3 DNA: TGTGCCAGCAGCACAACAGCGGGACTACCCACAGATACG. Encoded protein: CASSTTAGLPTDT. The complete CDR3 reads CASSTTAGLPTDTQYF.

As to this clone: Coverage ceases 3 residues before the CDR3 finishes, and the germline J gene fills in the end. The chain joins TRBV4-2 to TRBJ1-5, with TRBD1 matching over 7 bases. The CDR3 is made up of 16 amino acids. Germline V gene lookup returns CDR1 LGHNA and CDR2 YNFKEQ. V lost 3 bases and J lost 2; bases outside the gene matches: 7. The sequenced part of the CDR3 DNA is TGTGCCAGCAGCCACGGGGTTACAGGGGGCAATCAGCCC. It codes for CASSHGVTGGNQP. The CDR3 in its entirety is CASSHGVTGGNQPQHF.

A remark on this clone: The read ends 3 residues before the CDR3 terminus; that terminus is restored from the germline J gene. The chain carries TRBV29-1 and TRBJ1-1; 8 bases are shared with TRBD1. The CDR3 is 12 residues long. Trimming at V came to 8 bases and at J to 5 bases, leaving 7 bases not matched to a gene. CDR1 and CDR2 from the germline V gene are SQVTM and ANQGSEA. The sequenced part of the CDR3 DNA is TGCAGCTCAGGGGACAGGCGAACTGAA. It yields the protein CSSGDRRTE. The full CDR3 sequence reads CSSGDRRTEAFF.

The CDR3: CASKDRDGETQYF. The DNA read from the CDR3 is TGTGCCAGCAAGGACAGGGATGGAGAGACC. The chain uses TRBV2 and TRBJ2-5; 8 bases align to TRBD1. The read halts 3 residues ahead of the CDR3 end, with the missing end drawn from the germline J gene. The CDR3 totals 13 residues. The V gene's germline CDR1 is SNHLY and CDR2 FYNNEI. Trimming cost V 7 bases and J 4 bases; bases outside gene matches: 5.

With regard to this clone: Sequencing ends 3 residues short of the CDR3 end; the germline J gene provides the rest. This chain joins TRBV20-1 and TRBJ1-4; no definite D call. Germline assignment: CDR1 DFQATT and CDR2 SNEGSKA (reference sequence). V lost 3 bases, J lost 0 bases, and 11 bases lay in between. The CDR3 runs to 15 residues. CDR3 bases read: TGCAGTGCTAGGGCCACCTCTGCAACTAATGAAAAA. It yields the protein CSARATSATNEK. The whole CDR3 sequence is CSARATSATNEKLFF.

Of note for this clone: The observed sequence ends 3 residues before the CDR3 terminus, with the missing tail filled in from the germline J gene. The chain combines TRBV10-3 with TRBJ1-1; a possible D gene is TRBD1 (5 bases). Germline V gene sequence: CDR1 ENHRY, CDR2 SYGVKD. The V gene lost 0 bases and the J gene lost 3 bases, with 20 bases spanning the gap. CDR3 size: 18 residues. CDR3 in amino acids: CAISESNKGEGRHTEAFF. Incomplete CDR3 DNA: TGTGCCATCAGTGAGTCGAATAAAGGGGAGGGCCGGCACACTGAA.

Remarks on this clone: The missing CDR3 end, 3 residues past where the read stops, is filled in from the germline J gene. The V gene is TRBV19, the J gene TRBJ2-1, with a tentative D call TRBD2 (5 bases). Germline values: CDR1 LNHDA, CDR2 SQIVND (reference sequence). Trimming removed 2 bases at V and 4 bases at J, with 15 bases between. The CDR3 is made up of 16 amino acids. The CDR3 protein is CASSILRAGGYNEQFF. The covered CDR3 bases are TGTGCCAGTAGTATATTAAGGGCAGGAGGATACAATGAG. Looking up the rest from reference TRBV19 and TRBJ2-1 gives the full variable domain: DGGITQSPKYLFRKEGQNVTLSCEQNLNHDAMYWYRQDPGQGLRLIYYSQIVNDFQKGDIAEGYSVSREKKESFPLTVTSAQKNPTAFYLCASSILRAGGYNEQFFGPGTRLTVL.

The DNA read from the CDR3 is TGTGCCAGCAGCTTAGAGGGGGGGACCGGAAAA. Residues: CASSLEGGTGK. In full, the CDR3 is CASSLEGGTGKLFF. This rearrangement joins TRBV11-2 to TRBJ1-4; D might be TRBD1 (5 bases). The CDR3 end lies 3 residues beyond the end of the read and is filled in from the germline J gene. This CDR3 has 14 residues. Trimming cost V 0 bases and J 10 bases, with 12 bases left between them. Germline V CDR1 and CDR2: SGHAT, FQNNGV.

Turning to this clone: The CDR3 goes on 3 residues after the read ends, and that part is filled in from the germline J gene. This chain links TRBV19 with TRBJ2-1, with TRBD1 identical over 8 bases. V shed 4 bases and J 4 bases; nucleotides not matched to a gene: 3. The length of the CDR3 is 14 residues. Per germline, CDR1 LNHDA and CDR2 SQIVND (reference sequence). The CDR3 here is CASSRTGTYNEQFF. CDR3 bases read: TGTGCCAGTAGTAGGACAGGGACGTACAATGAG.

Concerning this clone itself: The read is 3 residues too short to cover the CDR3 end, so that end is filled in from the germline J gene. The V and J genes are TRBV30 and TRBJ1-2; D is perhaps TRBD1 (5 bases). CDR1 and CDR2 from the germline V gene are GTSNPN and SVGIG (reference sequence). The germline V and J ends were trimmed by 4 bases and 0 bases, with 9 bases remaining between them. This CDR3 spans 13 amino acids. CDR3 DNA (partial): TGTGCCTGGACCTTGACAGCTAACTATGGC. Amino acids: CAWTLTANYG. The entire CDR3 protein is CAWTLTANYGYTF.

Points on this clone: The read terminates 3 residues ahead of where the CDR3 ends, so the germline J gene completes it. The chain uses TRBV2 and TRBJ2-1, with D maybe TRBD2 (6 bases). V lost 5 bases to trimming and J lost 7 bases, with 9 bases between them. The CDR3 runs to 12 residues. The germline V gene encodes CDR1 SNHLY and CDR2 FYNNEI. The part of the CDR3 DNA that was read is TGTGCCAGCAGTTCTGGGGGGAATGAG. This sequence encodes CASSSGGNE. The whole CDR3 region reads CASSSGGNEQFF. The whole variable domain, remainder taken from reference TRBV2 and TRBJ2-1, is EPEVTQTPSHQVTQMGQEVILRCVPISNHLYFYWYRQILGQKVEFLVSFYNNEISEKSEIFDDQFSVERPDGSNFTLKIRSTKLEDSAMYFCASSSGGNEQFFGPGTRLTVL.

As for this clone: The read finishes 3 residues shy of the CDR3 end, and the germline J gene is used to complete it. This chain joins TRBV20-1 and TRBJ1-6; a weak D match, TRBD1 (6 bases). Germline values: CDR1 DFQATT, CDR2 SNEGSKA (reference sequence). This CDR3 spans 13 amino acids. Trimming removed 3 bases at V and 8 bases at J, with 11 bases between. This CDR3 reads CSASLDSYSPLHF. CDR3 bases read: TGCAGTGCTAGTTTGGACAGTTATTCACCC.

As concerns this clone: Read data end 3 residues before the CDR3 end; the end is taken from the germline J gene. The rearrangement joins TRBV29-1 to TRBJ2-3; the match to TRBD1 covers 7 bases. V lost 0 bases and J lost 5; bases outside the gene matches: 2. This CDR3 region has 13 residues. In germline, CDR1 is SQVTM, CDR2 ANQGSEA. This CDR3 reads CSVEDYRGDTQYF. CDR3 DNA (partial): TGCAGCGTTGAAGATTACAGGGGAGATACG.

Worth noting for this clone: Sequencing ends 3 residues short of the CDR3 end; the germline J gene provides the rest. V usage is TRBV2 and J usage is TRBJ1-2; 8 bases match TRBD1. The CDR3 totals 12 residues. Per germline, CDR1 SNHLY and CDR2 FYNNEI. V dropped 10 bases and J dropped 5; count of bases not matched to a gene: 6. The CDR3 sequence: CATRGQDYGYTF. Partial CDR3 DNA: TGTGCCACCAGGGGACAGGATTATGGC.

Regarding this clone: The read finishes 3 residues shy of the CDR3 end, and the germline J gene is used to complete it. V and J are TRBV5-6 and TRBJ2-6; no clear D. Germline V gives CDR1 SGHDT, CDR2 YYEEEE. V lost 0 bases, J lost 3 bases, and 7 bases lay in between. The CDR3 is made up of 15 amino acids. This CDR3 is CASSLAGRGANVLTF. The CDR3 bases that were read are TGTGCCAGCAGCTTGGCAGGCCGTGGGGCCAACGTC.

To note about this clone: The observed sequence ends 3 residues before the CDR3 terminus, with the missing tail filled in from the germline J gene. The chain has TRBV2 and TRBJ1-5, with D hard to call. Per the germline V gene, CDR1 is SNHLY and CDR2 is FYNNEI. Trimming took off 6 bases at V and 2 bases at J, with 11 bases between the two ends. The CDR3 has 14 amino acids. The sequenced part of the CDR3 DNA is TGTGCCAGCAGATCGGGGTTGGGCAATCAGCCC. Translated, it gives CASRSGLGNQP. The entire CDR3 protein is CASRSGLGNQPQHF.

CDR3 DNA, as far as it was read: TGTGCCAGTAGTACAAACAGGGGAGGGAACTATGGC. Translation gives CASSTNRGGNYG. The complete CDR3 sequence is CASSTNRGGNYGYTF. J is TRBJ1-2 and V is TRBV19, with TRBD1 identical over 7 bases. The read comes to an end 3 residues before the CDR3 does, leaving the germline J gene to fill in the end. The ends lost 4 bases at V and 2 bases at J; junction bases unmatched: 7. The CDR3 totals 15 residues. In germline, CDR1 is LNHDA, CDR2 SQIVND (reference sequence). Full variable domain (rest looked up from reference TRBV19 and TRBJ1-2): DGGITQSPKYLFRKEGQNVTLSCEQNLNHDAMYWYRQDPGQGLRLIYYSQIVNDFQKGDIAEGYSVSREKKESFPLTVTSAQKNPTAFYLCASSTNRGGNYGYTFGSGTRLTVV.

Turning to this clone: The read gets to within 3 residues of the CDR3 end, and the germline J gene fills in the rest. This chain links TRBV5-4 with TRBJ2-2; 14 bases fit TRBD2. Looked up from germline, CDR1 is SGHNT and CDR2 is YYREEE (reference sequence). The CDR3 spans 15 residues. The trim removed 5 bases at V and 7 bases at J, leaving 4 bases unmatched. CDR3 DNA, as far as it was read: TGTGCCAGCAGAGCCGGGACTAGCGGGAGCGGGGAG. Its translation: CASRAGTSGSGE. The full CDR3 is CASRAGTSGSGELFF.

As for this clone: With the read ending 3 residues before the CDR3 end, the germline J gene is used to fill in that end. The chain is built from TRBV6-1 and TRBJ2-3, with D perhaps matching TRBD1 (6 bases). The CDR3 sequence is 16 residues long. The V gene lost 3 bases and the J gene lost 0 bases, with 13 bases spanning the gap. In germline, CDR1 is MNHNS, CDR2 SASEGT. CDR3 residues: CASSEGGGTSTDTQYF. CDR3 bases read: TGTGCCAGCAGTGAGGGTGGGGGCACTAGCACAGATACG.